The subject of this entry is one TCR beta chain. The source of the sample is a study of identical twins. The CDR3 length is 13 residues. CDR1 is DFQATT and CDR2 is SNEGSKA in the germline V gene (reference sequence). V was clipped by 5 bases and J by 10 bases, with 15 bases between them. TCRdb passed the 5' RACE reads through MiXCR, listing each CDR3 protein once. The table has 350,000 to 450,000 distinct CDR3 sequences, approximately 17% seen once. Sample: naive T cells sorted from blood. The TCR comes from a man aged 45-60 years in good health. The chain is built from TRBV20-1 and TRBJ1-6; no reliable D call. The CDR3 DNA follows: TGCAGTGCTCCACTCGGTATACGATCACCCCTCCACTTT. Translating gives CSAPLGIRSPLHF.